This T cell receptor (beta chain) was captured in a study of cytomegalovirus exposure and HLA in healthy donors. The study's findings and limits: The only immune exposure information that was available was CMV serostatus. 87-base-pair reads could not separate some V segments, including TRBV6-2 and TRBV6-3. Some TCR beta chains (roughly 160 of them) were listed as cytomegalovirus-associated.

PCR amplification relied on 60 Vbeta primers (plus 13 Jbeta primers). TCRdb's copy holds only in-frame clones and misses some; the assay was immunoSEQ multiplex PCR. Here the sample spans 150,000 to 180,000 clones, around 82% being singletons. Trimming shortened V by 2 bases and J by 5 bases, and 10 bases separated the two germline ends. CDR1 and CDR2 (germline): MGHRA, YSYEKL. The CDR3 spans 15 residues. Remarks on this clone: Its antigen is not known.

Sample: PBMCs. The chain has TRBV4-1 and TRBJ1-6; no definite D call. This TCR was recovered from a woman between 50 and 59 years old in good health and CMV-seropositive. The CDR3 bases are TGCGCCAGCAGCCAAAGAGCGGCAGATAATTCACCCCTCCACTTT. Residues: CASSQRAADNSPLHF.